The 10 T cell receptor beta chains listed next were all sequenced from one sample in a study of cytomegalovirus exposure and HLA in healthy donors. 13 Jbeta primers and 60 Vbeta primers were used for the PCR. The assay was immunoSEQ multiplex PCR, and TCRdb's table has in-frame clones only and misses some. The sample shows around 100,000 clones, 60% to 75% of them seen only once. The specimen was PBMCs. These receptors were collected from a man aged 35-49 years in good health and CMV-seropositive.

The rearrangement uses TRBV5-6 and TRBJ1-1; TRBD1 is a possible D gene (5 bases). The CDR3 sequence is 14 residues long. In germline, CDR1 is SGHDT, CDR2 YYEEEE. The V gene lost 2 bases and the J gene lost 7 bases, with 15 bases spanning the gap. As DNA, the CDR3 is TGTGCCAGCAGCTTCACGTGGACACCCAATGAAGCTTTCTTT. It codes for CASSFTWTPNEAFF.

This clone showed up just a few times. The rearrangement joins TRBV9 to TRBJ2-1; weak D call: TRBD1 (5 bases). Trimming stripped 4 bases from V and 0 bases from J, with 11 bases between. The CDR3 spans 15 residues. CDR1 is SGDLS, CDR2 YYNGEE, per germline. The CDR3 nucleotides are TGTGCCAGCAGCCTACGACAGTCCTCCTACAATGAGCAGTTCTTC. It specifies CASSLRQSSYNEQFF. The full variable domain, in which reference TRBV9 and TRBJ2-1 provide the parts outside the CDR3, is DSGVTQTPKHLITATGQRVTLRCSPRSGDLSVYWYQQSLDQGLQFLIQYYNGEERAKGNILERFSAQQFPDLHSELNLSSLELGDSALYFCASSLRQSSYNEQFFGPGTRLTVL.

In regard to this clone: One junction end disagrees with the germline gene, perhaps due to a read error. Other DNA variants within this sample encode the same CDR3. The rearrangement uses TRBV6-6 and TRBJ1-1; a weak D match, TRBD1 (6 bases). Germline CDR1 is MNHNY and CDR2 is SVGAGI (reference sequence). The CDR3 totals 13 residues. The CDR3 sequence is CASSQTGNTEAFF. The CDR3 DNA follows: TGTGCCAGCAGCCAAACAGGGAACACTGAAGCTTTTTTT.

The rearrangement joins TRBV2 to TRBJ2-7; TRBD1 agrees at 8 bases. Trimming at V came to 10 bases and at J to 2 bases, leaving 13 bases not matched to a gene. CDR3 size: 15 residues. Germline CDR1 is SNHLY and CDR2 is FYNNEI. CDR3 DNA sequence: TGTGCCACCTCCCCTGCTGGGACAGGTACCTACGAGCAGTACTTC. The encoded protein is CATSPAGTGTYEQYF.

The V and J genes are TRBV7-9 and TRBJ1-4, with no clear D. The CDR3 covers 14 residues. V was cut by 4 bases and J by 5 bases, with 11 bases left in between. Germline assignment: CDR1 SEHNR and CDR2 FQNEAQ (reference sequence). The CDR3 DNA is TGTGCCAGCAGCTCACTAGCGGGGAATGAAAAACTGTTTTTT. Translated, it gives CASSSLAGNEKLFF.

There are a few counts of this clone. The gene calls are TRBV12-5 and TRBJ2-1, with 7 bases fitting TRBD1. Losses at the gene ends were 6 bases for V and 4 bases for J; bases not matched to a gene: 6. The CDR3 runs 14 residues. CDR1 is LGHNT and CDR2 is FRNRAP in the germline V gene. CDR3 sequence reads: CASGPGTEYNEQFF. In nucleotides, the CDR3 is TGTGCTAGTGGCCCTGGGACAGAATACAATGAGCAGTTCTTC.

The DNA for the CDR3 is TGCGCCAGCAGCTCTGGCGACAGGCCCATCATGAACACTGAAGCTTTCTTT. Encoded protein: CASSSGDRPIMNTEAFF. This chain uses TRBV5-1 with TRBJ1-1; D is possibly TRBD1 (6 bases). The CDR3 runs 17 residues. The germline gives CDR1 SGHRS, CDR2 YFSETQ. The ends were cut back, 3 bases at V and 0 bases at J, with 18 bases in the middle.

The rearrangement joins TRBV4-1 to TRBJ1-2, with D possibly TRBD1 on 6 matching bases. This CDR3 contains 14 residues. Germline CDR1 reads MGHRA; CDR2 reads YSYEKL. V dropped 1 base and J dropped 2 bases, with 8 bases sitting between them. The CDR3 is CASSQGQDNYGYTF. Written as DNA, the CDR3 is TGCGCCAGCAGCCAAGGACAGGACAACTATGGCTACACCTTC.

V gene TRBV29-1 combines with J gene TRBJ2-2, with TRBD1 matching 9 bases. Germline lookup yields CDR1 SQVTM and CDR2 ANQGSEA. The length of the CDR3 is 14 residues. V shed 7 bases, J shed 5 bases, and the junction held 8 bases outside the gene matches. CDR3 protein: CSASGQGGTGELFF. CDR3 bases: TGCAGCGCATCGGGACAGGGAGGGACCGGGGAGCTGTTTTTT.

In its sample, this clone was seen a few times. V usage is TRBV7-3 and J usage is TRBJ1-1; D call uncertain. With 4 bases removed from V and 3 bases from J, the gap between germline ends came to 18 bases. The CDR3 contains 16 residues. Germline assignment: CDR1 SGHTA and CDR2 FQGTGA. CDR3 in DNA: TGTGCCAGCAGCTCCCCGCGACACCCCCGAGACACTGAAGCTTTCTTT. Residues: CASSSPRHPRDTEAFF.